The text below deals with one TCR beta chain. This clone occurred once. Its recognized antigen is unknown. Within one base of it there is no much larger clone, and no base qualities were kept. Per the publication, the time point label means: baseline before first vaccination. The vaccinee samples were drawn from two UK trials, COV001 and COV002, one of which was a single-blind randomized controlled phase 2/3 trial testing AZD1222 (ChAdOx1 nCoV-19) in healthy adults. Trial participant PBMC samples were collected at day 0 and day 28 after the second dose for TCRbeta chain sequencing. The CDR3 regions of human TCRbeta chains were subjected to immunosequencing. The authors' analysis ran thus. Repertoire TCRs were matched against a reference library of SARS-CoV-2-specific TCRs generated with the MIRA antigen-specificity platform. Breadth was defined as the fraction of unique TCRs that were SARS-CoV-2-associated, and depth was defined as the fraction of total T cells that were SARS-CoV-2-associated. Using the MIRA data, each spike-specific TCR was assigned both to the spike region to which the TCR was reactive and to a CD4 or CD8 class. Log10-transformed breadth and depth values were compared by one-way ANOVA with Sidak's multiple comparisons tests. The immuneACCESS repertoire file appears here via TCRdb, limited to in-frame rearrangements. These files lack a portion of the clones; in checked studies, under half of the deficit traces to unresolved V genes, and the cause of the others is not known. Clone size and V and J calls were adopted from that table, with D and trimming inferred from the DNA. The sample table records roughly 170,000 clones; around 90% of these occur just once. The ten largest make up about 3% of the sample.

V ends up 7 bases short and J 4 bases short, with an unmatched junction base count of 5. The CDR3 contains 15 residues, cysteine and phenylalanine counted. Of the read, only the CDR3 DNA is kept; its 45 bases are in frame from base 1. From a lookup of the germline V gene, CDR1 and CDR2 are SNHLY and FYNNEI. This sample is part of a study of T cell responses to AZD1222 COVID-19 vaccine (dated by TCRdb to the early 2020s). For the study in its entirety: AZD1222 recipients with second doses at about 4 weeks or about 12 weeks were pooled, because spike-specific TCR depth and breadth did not differ between schedules. A total of approximately 240 trial participants underwent TCR sequencing, of whom under 220 had received two doses of AZD1222 and some 26 had received two doses of the MenACWY control vaccine. Trial participants were enrolled by age into subgroups of 18-55, 56-69 and 70-plus years, and about 150, 27 and 61 TCR-sequenced participants, respectively, were included in these subgroups.

Results and caveats for the whole study, not just this receptor: Conclusions about previously exposed vaccinees were limited because only six AZD1222 recipients were SARS-CoV-2 seropositive at baseline. Most participants were white British and females outnumbered males, and the authors suggested that clonal diversity may have been underestimated. Nearly half of unique spike-specific TCRs reportedly recognized epitopes outside regions mutated in the B.1.351 and B.1.1.7 variants. The vaccine-associated CD4 TCRs covered the entire spike protein, and the dominant responses fell in regions 160-218 and 743-854. In the small 56-69-year group, the increase in depth fell short of significance, most likely because of low power. Because no day 14 peak-response samples were available, the repertoires could be characterized only after the peak T cell response. A significant rise in spike-specific TCR breadth and depth was observed after two AZD1222 doses relative to day 0 and relative to MenACWY recipients.

The clonotype was recovered from an adult in good health. The receptor chain draws on TRBV2 and TRBJ2-1; TRBD2 matches 12 bases in the middle. This material consisted of peripheral blood, taken on day 0 of AZD1222 vaccination. CDR3 protein: CASTLTSGGYNEQFF. At the DNA level, the sequence is TGTGCCAGCACCCTGACTAGCGGGGGATACAATGAGCAGTTCTTC.